This entry features one TCR beta chain sequence. There are a few counts of this clonotype. The antigen it recognizes is unknown. The record has no base qualities; no much larger clone is one base away. This entry is derived from a study of human T cells and chemical hapten exposure (dated by TCRdb to the early 2020s). Study-wide context: For sensitization, 2% DPC in acetone was applied to a 2 cm by 2 cm area of upper inner arm skin. Libraries were pooled for sequencing, and variation in per-sample TCR yields was attributed mainly to small differences in library volumes within the pool. Most of the patients in the cohort were female, and the cohort covered alopecia areata with under or over 50% scalp involvement, alopecia totalis and alopecia universalis. Nearly 30 alopecia patients provided blood for TCR sequencing at one to four time points (pre-sensitization, 2, 6 and 24 weeks). In alopecia patients, the study followed how the peripheral blood TCR repertoire changed in vivo over primary and secondary sensitization to diphenylcyclopropenone (DPC), a hapten. Patch testing on the upper back used Finn chambers containing 0.01% DPC, with scoring done after 6 days according to International Contact Dermatitis Research Group standards. Patients additionally received weekly therapeutic DPC doses to the scalp throughout the roughly 23-week study period. Blood samples were taken from patients before sensitization (week 0) and at 2, 6 and about 24 weeks after DPC sensitization. Overall study results and their limits: Patch test score correlated positively with the number of PT1 expanded TCRs, reaching significance at thresholds 8, 16 and 32 but not at 4. The number of TCRs above 1 in 1000 frequency did not change with DPC sensitization; there was no evidence of global repertoire structure alterations. Repeated subsampling changed both the strength of the expansion versus patch-test correlation and the threshold at which the correlation became significant. Because all patients had alopecia, a presumed autoimmune disease, the immune response of the patients might differ from that of healthy individuals. Expanded TCRs formed significantly more large CDR3 similarity clusters than pre-sensitization or healthy control sets, consistent with antigen-driven responses.

Here V drops 4 bases and J drops 4 bases, and the junction holds 6 bases not matched to any gene. CDR1 SGDLS and CDR2 YYNGEE are derived from the germline V gene. From the cysteine through the phenylalanine, the CDR3 covers 17 amino acids. This entry keeps only the CDR3 DNA: 51 bases, framed from base 1. The sample's time point label is to be understood as: patch test 1, 2 weeks after DPC sensitization. The treatment or condition label, read with the paper, signifies: therapeutic diphenylcyclopropenone sensitization with weekly scalp DPC. Blood at each patch-test visit was drawn before the patch test was applied. To be eligible, patients had to be aged 18 to 70, diagnosed with alopecia and judged suitable for DPC therapy, while pregnant patients were excluded. Total RNA was extracted from unfractionated whole blood collected in Tempus Blood RNA tubes. The library was made by RACE. The instrument was a NextSeq 500. During library preparation, unique molecular identifiers were attached to individual cDNA molecules so that TCRs could be counted in a quantitative, reproducible way. From each blood RNA sample, both TCR alpha and TCR beta chains were sequenced. In the authors' own workflow: The median number of TCRs per sample was roughly 100,000, ranging from roughly 23,224 to 700,000. V, J and CDR3 annotation of the TCR reads was performed with the Decombinator software suite. For PS versus PT1 abundance plots, all samples were subsampled to the same number of TCRs (28,000). Expanded TCRs were defined as absent before sensitization and observed at least eight times at the 2-week time point. The raw public data were reprocessed by TCRdb itself: fastp quality trimming at Q25, MiXCR clonotype calling, in-frame beta chains only. One record per CDR3 amino acid sequence lists the most common genes and DNA. Here the V and J calls rest on TCRdb's processing, not on the authors' analysis. The sample table shows some 200,000 distinct CDR3 sequences, and about 20% are seen once. Clones ranked in the top ten supply under 8.5% of the sample.

Sequenced material: whole blood, taken in connection with sensitization to the hapten diphenylcyclopropenone (DPC). Rearrangement joined TRBV9 to TRBJ2-4, and TRBD2 matches 15 of the central bases. This receptor was identified in a woman aged 45-59 years with alopecia areata. Some clones in this sample may be carry-over from other donors' samples. The CDR3: CASSPPGTSGGKNIQYF. The DNA is as follows: TGTGCCAGCAGCCCCCCCGGGACTAGCGGGGGGAAAAACATTCAGTACTTC.